The 17 T cell receptor beta chains below all came from one sample that was sequenced in a study of memory CD4+ T cells and cytomegalovirus serostatus. The sort gate was single viable CD3+CD4+CD8-CD45RO+ cells for memory CD4+ T cells. Sequencing was performed with immunoSEQ multiplex PCR; in TCRdb, only in-frame clones are kept and a portion is missing. This sample carries tens of thousands of clones, around 75% of them seen once, and the ten largest clones take roughly 1%. The specimen was memory CD4+ T cells from blood. All receptors derive from an adult in good health and CMV-seronegative.

The rearrangement joins TRBV4-3 to TRBJ1-6; TRBD1 agrees at 7 bases. V dropped 1 base and J dropped 7; count of bases not matched to a gene: 4. Germline V gives CDR1 LGHNA, CDR2 YSLEER. This CDR3 is 15 amino acids long. CDR3 protein: CASSQGTGPNSPLHF. Here the CDR3 DNA reads TGCGCCAGCAGCCAAGGGACAGGCCCGAATTCACCCCTCCACTTT.

This chain uses TRBV7-2 with TRBJ2-5, with D perhaps given as TRBD1 or TRBD2 (6 bases each). Deletions cut 3 bases from V and 4 bases from J, with 9 bases between. There are 13 residues in the CDR3. CDR1 SGHTA and CDR2 FQGNSA come from the germline V gene. CDR3 amino acids: CASSFGGRETQYF. The CDR3 region has the DNA TGTGCCAGCAGCTTCGGGGGCCGAGAGACCCAGTACTTC. Full variable domain (missing parts from reference TRBV7-2 and TRBJ2-5): GAGVSQSPSNKVTEKGKDVELRCDPISGHTALYWYRQSLGQGLEFLIYFQGNSAPDKSGLPSDRFSAERTGGSVSTLTIQRTQQEDSAVYLCASSFGGRETQYFGPGTRLLVL.

The CDR3 DNA sequence: TGTGCCAGCTCCGGGACAGGGTACAATCAGCCCCAGCATTTT. This encodes CASSGTGYNQPQHF. The chain uses TRBV27 and TRBJ1-5; 9 bases line up with TRBD1. The CDR3 has 14 amino acids. Germline CDR1 is MNHEY and CDR2 is SMNVEV (reference sequence). Trimming at V came to 8 bases and at J to 3 bases, leaving 5 bases not matched to a gene.

This clone was seen more than once but under ten times. This chain uses TRBV19 with TRBJ2-4, with D hard to call. V was trimmed by 8 bases and J by 3 bases, leaving 8 bases between them. CDR1 and CDR2 from the germline V gene are LNHDA and SQIVND (reference sequence). The CDR3 is made up of 12 amino acids. CDR3 sequence reads: CASCDFKNIQYF. The CDR3 bases are TGTGCCAGTTGCGACTTCAAAAACATTCAGTACTTC.

The chain employs TRBV7-3 and TRBJ2-7; TRBD1 aligns across 8 bases. The germline CDR1 and CDR2 sequences are SGHTA and FQGTGA. V was clipped by 5 bases and J by 4 bases; unmatched bases: 7. The CDR3 has 14 residues. CDR3 loop: CASSPQGAGYEQYF. In nucleotides, the CDR3 is TGTGCCAGCAGCCCCCAGGGGGCGGGGTACGAGCAGTACTTC.

The chain employs TRBV13 and TRBJ2-2; unclear D gene. Trimming took off 5 bases at V and 5 bases at J, with 9 bases between the two ends. The CDR3 is 13 amino acids. Per the germline V gene, CDR1 is PRHDT and CDR2 is FYEKMQ (reference sequence). Written as DNA, the CDR3 is TGTGCCAGCAGCCTTAGCAGGACCGGGGAGCTGTTTTTT. Translating it yields CASSLSRTGELFF. The full variable domain, rest sourced from reference TRBV13 and TRBJ2-2, is AAGVIQSPRHLIKEKRETATLKCYPIPRHDTVYWYQQGPGQDPQFLISFYEKMQSDKGSIPDRFSAQQFSDYHSELNMSSLELGDSALYFCASSLSRTGELFFGEGSRLTVL.

The genes are TRBV18 and TRBJ1-3; 8 positions agree with TRBD1. This CDR3 has 15 amino acids. The germline V gene encodes CDR1 KGHSH and CDR2 LQKENI. The V segment lost 4 bases and the J segment 8 bases; nucleotides outside the gene matches: 10. This chain's CDR3 is CASSLPPPGGHTIYF. The DNA of the CDR3 is TGTGCCAGCTCACTACCCCCTCCAGGGGGCCACACCATATATTTT.

V gene TRBV5-6 combines with J gene TRBJ1-3; perhaps TRBD1 as D (6 bases). Germline CDR1 is SGHDT and CDR2 is YYEEEE. V was trimmed by 3 bases and J by 0 bases, leaving 7 bases between them. The CDR3 loop spans 14 amino acids. The CDR3 region has the DNA TGTGCCAGCAGCTCGGGGGCCTCTGGAAACACCATATATTTT. Amino acids: CASSSGASGNTIYF.

The CDR3 DNA reads as TGCGCCAGCAGCCAAGATCTGGGTTTCTCTGGGGCCAACGTCCTGACTTTC. Translating it yields CASSQDLGFSGANVLTF. The genes are TRBV4-1 and TRBJ2-6; D uncertain. This CDR3 is 17 amino acids long. V was shortened by 0 bases and J by 0 bases, with 9 bases between the two germline ends. The germline V gene has CDR1 MGHRA and CDR2 YSYEKL.

The chain employs TRBV29-1 and TRBJ2-7; 7 bases map to TRBD1. This CDR3 has 14 residues. V gave up 3 bases and J gave up 4 bases; unmatched junction bases: 9. Germline loops: CDR1 SQVTM, CDR2 ANQGSEA. CDR3 nucleotide sequence: TGCAGCGTTGATCCATCCGGGGACAGTTACGAGCAGTACTTC. It is translated as CSVDPSGDSYEQYF.

This clone has only one observation. The CDR3 DNA reads TGCGCCAGCAGCCGAGGGAACACGGGGGGCGGACCTCAAGAGACCCAGTACTTC. Protein sequence: CASSRGNTGGGPQETQYF. V is TRBV4-3 and J is TRBJ2-5, with a weak D call TRBD2 (7 bases). CDR3 length: 18 residues. Per the germline V gene, CDR1 is LGHNA and CDR2 is YSLEER. V was shortened by 4 bases and J by 2 bases, with 23 bases between the two germline ends.

This clone was counted a single time. The J gene is TRBJ2-3, the V gene TRBV28, with D hard to call. The V gene's germline CDR1 is MDHEN and CDR2 SYDVKM. Trimming stripped 4 bases from V and 1 base from J, with 6 bases between. CDR3 length: 13 amino acids. Here the CDR3 DNA reads TGTGCCAGCAGTTCAGACGGCACAGATACGCAGTATTTT. Translating it yields CASSSDGTDTQYF. The full variable domain, rest sourced from reference TRBV28 and TRBJ2-3, is DVKVTQSSRYLVKRTGEKVFLECVQDMDHENMFWYRQDPGLGLRLIYFSYDVKMKEKGDIPEGYSVSREKKERFSLILESASTNQTSMYLCASSSDGTDTQYFGPGTRLTVL.

V gene TRBV28 combines with J gene TRBJ1-2; D gene uncertain. This CDR3 has 14 amino acids. Germline V lookup: CDR1 MDHEN, CDR2 SYDVKM. The ends were cut back, 2 bases at V and 7 bases at J, with 14 bases in the middle. CDR3 in DNA: TGTGCCAGCAGTTTAACGGGAGGATTTGGTGGCTACACCTTC. This sequence encodes CASSLTGGFGGYTF.

The sample holds one count of this clone. This chain links TRBV29-1 with TRBJ1-1, with TRBD1 matching 10 bases. CDR1 is SQVTM, CDR2 ANQGSEA, per germline. Trimming took 7 bases from V and 1 from J; bases not matched to a gene: 6. The length of the CDR3 is 14 residues. CDR3 loop: CSGMTGGWNTEAFF. In DNA form, the CDR3 reads TGCAGCGGTATGACAGGGGGCTGGAACACTGAAGCTTTCTTT. The full variable domain, its missing parts supplied by reference TRBV29-1 and TRBJ1-1, is SAVISQKPSRDICQRGTSLTIQCQVDSQVTMMFWYRQQPGQSLTLIATANQGSEATYESGFVIDKFPISRPNLTFSTLTVSNMSPEDSSIYLCSGMTGGWNTEAFFGQGTRLTVV.

The J gene is TRBJ2-7, the V gene TRBV18, with no clear D. V was pared by 8 bases and J by 0 bases, with 20 bases between. Germline V CDR1 and CDR2: KGHSH, LQKENI. The CDR3 runs to 16 residues. The CDR3 here is CASTEWAYPNSYEQYF. CDR3 DNA: TGTGCCAGCACAGAATGGGCGTACCCTAACTCCTACGAGCAGTACTTC.

The gene calls are TRBV2 and TRBJ1-2, with 8 nucleotides matching TRBD1. Germline CDR1 is SNHLY and CDR2 is FYNNEI. V lost 3 bases and J lost 6; bases outside the gene matches: 3. The CDR3 is 13 amino acids. This chain's CDR3 is CASSDPGGDGYTF. The CDR3 bases are TGTGCCAGCAGTGACCCAGGGGGCGATGGCTACACCTTC.

The rearrangement uses TRBV7-9 and TRBJ2-7; D remains unclear. The germline CDR1 and CDR2 sequences are SEHNR and FQNEAQ (reference sequence). V dropped 1 base and J dropped 5 bases, with 12 bases sitting between them. CDR3 size: 14 residues. CDR3 DNA sequence: TGTGCCAGCAGCTTAGACGTCGGTCGGGACGAGCAGTACTTC. It yields the protein CASSLDVGRDEQYF. Filled out from reference TRBV7-9 and TRBJ2-7, the complete variable domain reads DTGVSQNPRHKITKRGQNVTFRCDPISEHNRLYWYRQTLGQGPEFLTYFQNEAQLEKSRLLSDRFSAERPKGSFSTLEIQRTEQGDSAMYLCASSLDVGRDEQYFGPGTRLTVT.